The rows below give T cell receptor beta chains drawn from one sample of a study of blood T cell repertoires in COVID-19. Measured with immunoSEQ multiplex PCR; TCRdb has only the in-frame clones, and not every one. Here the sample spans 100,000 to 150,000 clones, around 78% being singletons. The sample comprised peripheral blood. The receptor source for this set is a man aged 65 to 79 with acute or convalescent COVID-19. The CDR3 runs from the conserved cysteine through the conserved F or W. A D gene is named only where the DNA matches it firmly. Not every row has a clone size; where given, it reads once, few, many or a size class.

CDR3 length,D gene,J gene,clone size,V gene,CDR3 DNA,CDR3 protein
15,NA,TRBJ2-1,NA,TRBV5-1,TGCGCCAGCAGCTTGGCCTTGACAGAAAACAATGAGCAGTTCTTC,CASSLALTENNEQFF
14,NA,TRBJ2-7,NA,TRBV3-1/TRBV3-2,TGTGCCAGCAGCTCCCGACAGTCCTCCTACGAGCAGTACTTC,CASSSRQSSYEQYF
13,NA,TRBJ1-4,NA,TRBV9,TGTGCCAGCAGTAGCGGGTTGAGTGAAAAACTGTTTTTT,CASSSGLSEKLFF
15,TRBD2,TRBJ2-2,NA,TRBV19,TGCTCAAGTGGGGACGGGAGGACGAACACCGGGGAGCTGTTTTTT,CSSGDGRTNTGELFF
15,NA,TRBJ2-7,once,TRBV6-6,TGTGCCAGCAGTTACACGGCAGGTAGCTCCTACGAGCAGTACTTC,CASSYTAGSSYEQYF
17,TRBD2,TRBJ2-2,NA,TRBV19,TGTGCCAGTGACCTAGCGGGGGGGCCAATTATGTCCGGGGAGCTGTTTTTT,CASDLAGGPIMSGELFF
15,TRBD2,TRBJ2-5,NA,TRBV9,TGTGCCAGCAGCGTGGCCTGGGGGGAGGGAGAGACCCAGTACTTC,CASSVAWGEGETQYF
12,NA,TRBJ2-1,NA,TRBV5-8,TGTGCCAGCAGCTTGGCTCCCATCGGGCAGTTCTTC,CASSLAPIGQFF
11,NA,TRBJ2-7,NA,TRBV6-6,TGTGCCATCACTGAGGGAGGAGAGCAGTACTTC,CAITEGGEQYF
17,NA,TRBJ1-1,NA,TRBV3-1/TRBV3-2,TGTGCCAGCAGCCAATTAGACACTCTGGGAGTGAACACTGAAGCTTTCTTT,CASSQLDTLGVNTEAFF
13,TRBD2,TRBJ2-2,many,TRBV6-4,TGTGCCAGCCGATTTAGCGGGACCGGGGAGCTGTTTTTT,CASRFSGTGELFF
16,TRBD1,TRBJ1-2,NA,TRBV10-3,TGTGCCATCAGTGCCTTAGGGACAGGGGGCGACTATGGCTACACCTTC,CAISALGTGGDYGYTF
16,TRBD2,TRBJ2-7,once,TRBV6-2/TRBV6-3,TGTGCCAGCAGTCAAAGCGCGGGGGGCGGCCTCAACGAGCAGTACTTC,CASSQSAGGGLNEQYF
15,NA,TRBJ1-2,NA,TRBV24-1,TGTGCCACCAGTGATAGCGCCCGGCCTAAGAGGGGCTACACCTTC,CATSDSARPKRGYTF
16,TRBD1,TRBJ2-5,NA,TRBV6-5,TGTGCCAGCAGTTCCCTCGCCGGGACAGGGGGAGAGACCCAGTACTTC,CASSSLAGTGGETQYF
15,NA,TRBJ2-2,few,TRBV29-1,TGCAGCGCCCTTCCGCGGGGTGCGAACACCGGGGAGCTGTTTTTT,CSALPRGANTGELFF